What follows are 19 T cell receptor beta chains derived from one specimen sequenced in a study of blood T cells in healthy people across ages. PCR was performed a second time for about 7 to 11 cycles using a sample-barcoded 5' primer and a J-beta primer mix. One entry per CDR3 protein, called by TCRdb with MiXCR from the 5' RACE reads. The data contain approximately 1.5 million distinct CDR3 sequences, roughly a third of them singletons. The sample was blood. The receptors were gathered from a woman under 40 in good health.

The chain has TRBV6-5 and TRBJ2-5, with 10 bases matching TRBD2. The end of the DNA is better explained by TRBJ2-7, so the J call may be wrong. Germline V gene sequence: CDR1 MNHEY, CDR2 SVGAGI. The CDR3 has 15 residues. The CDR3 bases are TGTGCCAGCAGCCCGTCTAGCGGGGGTCGCAACGAGCAGTACTTC. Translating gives CASSPSSGGRNEQYF.

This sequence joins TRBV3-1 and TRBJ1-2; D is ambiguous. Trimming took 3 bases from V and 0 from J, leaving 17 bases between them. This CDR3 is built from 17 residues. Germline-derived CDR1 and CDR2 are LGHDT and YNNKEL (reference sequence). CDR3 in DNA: TGTGCCAGCAGCCAGGATTTGGCAGCGAAAGCTAACTATGGCTACACCTTC. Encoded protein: CASSQDLAAKANYGYTF.

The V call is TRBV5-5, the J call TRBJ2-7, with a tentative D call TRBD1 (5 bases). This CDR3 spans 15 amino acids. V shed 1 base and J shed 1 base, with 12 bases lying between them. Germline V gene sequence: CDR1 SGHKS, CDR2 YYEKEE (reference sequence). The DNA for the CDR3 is TGTGCCAGCAGCTTGTTCCGACAGATTTCCTACGAGCAGTACTTC. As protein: CASSLFRQISYEQYF.

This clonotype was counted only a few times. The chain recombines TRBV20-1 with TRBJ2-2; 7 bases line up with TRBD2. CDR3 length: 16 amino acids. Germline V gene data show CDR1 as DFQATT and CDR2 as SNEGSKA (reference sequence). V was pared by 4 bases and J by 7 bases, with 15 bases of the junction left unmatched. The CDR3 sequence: CSATGTGGMGGGELFF. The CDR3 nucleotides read TGCAGTGCTACAGGGACGGGAGGAATGGGGGGCGGGGAGCTGTTTTTT.

The CDR3 is CASSVGSETQFF. CDR3 DNA sequence: TGTGCCAGCAGCGTAGGTTCGGAGACCCAGTTCTTC. The chain carries TRBV9 and TRBJ2-1; D is unresolved. CDR3 size: 12 residues. Germline V gene lookup returns CDR1 SGDLS and CDR2 YYNGEE. The V end was cut by 0 bases, the J end by 13 bases, with 11 bases between.

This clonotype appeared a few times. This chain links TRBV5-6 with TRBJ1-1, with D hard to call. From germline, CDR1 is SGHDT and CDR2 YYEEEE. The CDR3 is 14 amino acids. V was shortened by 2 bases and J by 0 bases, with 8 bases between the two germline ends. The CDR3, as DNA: TGTGCCAGCAGCTTACAGACTATGAACACTGAAGCTTTCTTT. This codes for CASSLQTMNTEAFF. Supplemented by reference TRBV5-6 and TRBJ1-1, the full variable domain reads DAGVTQSPTHLIKTRGQQVTLRCSPKSGHDTVSWYQQALGQGPQFIFQYYEEEERQRGNFPDRFSGHQFPNYSSELNVNALLLGDSALYLCASSLQTMNTEAFFGQGTRLTVV.

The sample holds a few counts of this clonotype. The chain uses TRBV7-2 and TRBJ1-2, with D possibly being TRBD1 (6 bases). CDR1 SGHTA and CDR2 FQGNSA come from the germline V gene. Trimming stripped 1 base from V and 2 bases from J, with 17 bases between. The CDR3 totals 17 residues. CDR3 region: CASSLGSRFGQNYGYTF. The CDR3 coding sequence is TGTGCCAGCAGCTTAGGGTCGAGGTTTGGACAGAACTATGGCTACACCTTC.

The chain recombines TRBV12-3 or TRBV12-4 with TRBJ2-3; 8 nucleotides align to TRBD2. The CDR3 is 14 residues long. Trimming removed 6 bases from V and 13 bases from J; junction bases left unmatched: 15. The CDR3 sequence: CASRRGASTDAEYF. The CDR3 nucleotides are TGTGCCAGCAGGCGGGGGGCTAGCACAGATGCGGAGTATTTT.

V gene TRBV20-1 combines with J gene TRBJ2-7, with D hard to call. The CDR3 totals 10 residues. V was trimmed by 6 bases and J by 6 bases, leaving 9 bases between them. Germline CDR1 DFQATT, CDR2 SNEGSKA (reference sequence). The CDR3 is CSAWRGEQYF. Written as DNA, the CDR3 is TGCAGTGCCTGGAGAGGCGAGCAGTACTTC.

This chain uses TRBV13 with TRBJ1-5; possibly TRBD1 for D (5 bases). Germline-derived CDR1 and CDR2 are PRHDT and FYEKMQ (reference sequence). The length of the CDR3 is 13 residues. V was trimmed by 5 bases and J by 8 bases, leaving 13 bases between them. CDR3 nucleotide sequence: TGTGCCAGCAGCATTAGGGGTTTGGAGCCCCAGCATTTT. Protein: CASSIRGLEPQHF.

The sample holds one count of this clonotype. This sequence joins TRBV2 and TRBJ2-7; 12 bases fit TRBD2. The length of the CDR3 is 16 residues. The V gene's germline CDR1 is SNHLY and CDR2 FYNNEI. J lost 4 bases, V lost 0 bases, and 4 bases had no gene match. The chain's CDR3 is CASSEAVGTSGYEQYF. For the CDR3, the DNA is TGTGCCAGCAGTGAAGCGGTAGGGACTAGCGGGTACGAGCAGTACTTC.

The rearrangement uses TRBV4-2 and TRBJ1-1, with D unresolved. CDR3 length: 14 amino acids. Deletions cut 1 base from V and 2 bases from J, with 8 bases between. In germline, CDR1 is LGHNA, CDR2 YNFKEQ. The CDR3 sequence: CASSQVKGNTEAFF. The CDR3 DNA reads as TGTGCCAGCAGCCAAGTGAAGGGAAACACTGAAGCTTTCTTT.

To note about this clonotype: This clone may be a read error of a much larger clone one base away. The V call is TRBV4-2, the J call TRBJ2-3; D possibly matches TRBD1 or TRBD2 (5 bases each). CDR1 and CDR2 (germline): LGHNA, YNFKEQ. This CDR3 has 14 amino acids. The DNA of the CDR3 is TGTGCCAGCAGCCAAGATGTCTGGGGGAATACGCGGTATTTT. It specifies CASSQDVWGNTRYF.

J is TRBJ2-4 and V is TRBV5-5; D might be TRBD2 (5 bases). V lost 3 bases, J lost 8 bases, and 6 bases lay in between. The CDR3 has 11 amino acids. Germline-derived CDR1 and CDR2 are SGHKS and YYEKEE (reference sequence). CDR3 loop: CASSWTHIQYF. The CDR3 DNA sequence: TGTGCCAGCAGCTGGACTCACATTCAGTACTTC.

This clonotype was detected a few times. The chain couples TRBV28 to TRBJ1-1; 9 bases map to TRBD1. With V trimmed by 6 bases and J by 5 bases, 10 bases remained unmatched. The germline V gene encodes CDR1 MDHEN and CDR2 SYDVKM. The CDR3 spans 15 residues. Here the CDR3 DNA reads TGTGCCAGCAGCCTCACAGGGGGCGGGAGGACTGAAGCTTTCTTT. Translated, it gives CASSLTGGGRTEAFF.

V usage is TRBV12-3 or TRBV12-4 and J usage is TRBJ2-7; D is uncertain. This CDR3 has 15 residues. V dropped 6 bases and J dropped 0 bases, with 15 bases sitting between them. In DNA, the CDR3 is TGTGCCAGCAGAAACGGACCTGACGGCTCCTACGAGCAGTACTTC. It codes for CASRNGPDGSYEQYF.

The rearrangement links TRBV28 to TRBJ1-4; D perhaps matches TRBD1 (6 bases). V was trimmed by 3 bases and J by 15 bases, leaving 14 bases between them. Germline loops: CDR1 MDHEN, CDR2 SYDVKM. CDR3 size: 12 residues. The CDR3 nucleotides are TGTGCCAGCAGTTTGGGTGACAGGATGGTGTTTTTT. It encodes CASSLGDRMVFF.

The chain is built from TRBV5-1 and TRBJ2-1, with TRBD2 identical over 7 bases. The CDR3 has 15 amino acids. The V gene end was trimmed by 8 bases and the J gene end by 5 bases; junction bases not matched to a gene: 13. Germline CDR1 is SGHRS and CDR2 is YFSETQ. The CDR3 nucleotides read TGCGCCAGTAAAAACTTAACGGGGGGAAACAATGAGCAGTTCTTC. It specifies CASKNLTGGNNEQFF. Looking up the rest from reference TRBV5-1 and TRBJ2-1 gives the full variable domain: KAGVTQTPRYLIKTRGQQVTLSCSPISGHRSVSWYQQTPGQGLQFLFEYFSETQRNKGNFPGRFSGRQFSNSRSEMNVSTLELGDSALYLCASKNLTGGNNEQFFGPGTRLTVL.

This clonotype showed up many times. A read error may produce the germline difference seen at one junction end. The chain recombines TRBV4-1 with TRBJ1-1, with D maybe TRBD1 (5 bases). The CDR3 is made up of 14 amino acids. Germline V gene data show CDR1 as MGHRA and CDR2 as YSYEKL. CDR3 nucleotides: TGTGCCAGCAGCCAAGGGGCGGTAAACACTGAAGCTTTCTTT. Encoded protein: CASSQGAVNTEAFF.